Following are 30 T cell receptor beta chains from one sample sequenced in a study of cytomegalovirus exposure and HLA in healthy donors. Primers for the PCR totalled 60 Vbeta and 13 Jbeta. Clones were sequenced by immunoSEQ multiplex PCR, and TCRdb holds only the in-frame ones, with some missing. In the table there are tens of thousands of clones, approximately 60% of which are singletons. The specimen sequenced was PBMCs. The receptors were gathered from a woman aged 45 to 65 in good health and CMV-seropositive.

The chain links TRBV5-6 to TRBJ2-7; no definite D call. Germline CDR1 SGHDT, CDR2 YYEEEE. This CDR3 contains 14 residues. V lost 2 bases to trimming and J lost 0 bases, with 9 bases between them. CDR3 protein: CASSLDWSSYEQYF. Here the CDR3 DNA reads TGTGCCAGCAGCTTAGACTGGAGCTCCTACGAGCAGTACTTC.

This clone was recorded a few times. The chain employs TRBV5-6 and TRBJ1-2; the match to TRBD1 covers 9 bases. Germline V CDR1 and CDR2: SGHDT, YYEEEE. This CDR3 has 14 amino acids. The junction had 4 bases not matched to a gene; V was cut back by 5 bases and J by 2 bases. Here the CDR3 DNA reads TGTGCCAGCAGGAGGACAGGGGAGAACTATGGCTACACCTTC. It specifies CASRRTGENYGYTF.

This chain uses TRBV2 with TRBJ1-2; 7 nucleotides match TRBD1. This CDR3 spans 15 amino acids. Germline V CDR1 and CDR2: SNHLY, FYNNEI. Germline trimming cut 3 bases from V and 5 bases from J; bases unmatched to any gene: 9. CDR3 in DNA: TGTGCCAGCAGTGACATCCTGGGGGACAGATATGGCTACACCTTC. This sequence encodes CASSDILGDRYGYTF.

This clone turned up a few times. The V call is TRBV4-1, the J call TRBJ2-7, with a possible D match to TRBD1 (6 bases). The CDR3 extends over 16 amino acids. Per germline, CDR1 MGHRA and CDR2 YSYEKL. Trimming removed 4 bases from V and 5 bases from J, with 21 bases in between. The CDR3 protein is CASSPEWDTVGDEQYF. The CDR3 nucleotides read TGCGCCAGCAGCCCCGAATGGGACACCGTAGGTGACGAGCAGTACTTC.

This chain connects TRBV28 to TRBJ1-2; D remains ambiguous. With 5 bases removed from V and 8 bases from J, the gap between germline ends came to 6 bases. The CDR3 has 10 amino acids. Germline loops: CDR1 MDHEN, CDR2 SYDVKM. The CDR3 bases are TGTGCCAGCAGTCGAGGGGGCTACACCTTC. As protein: CASSRGGYTF.

This clone was observed a few times. The V and J genes are TRBV27 and TRBJ2-2; 8 nucleotides agree with TRBD1. CDR1 and CDR2 from the germline V gene are MNHEY and SMNVEV (reference sequence). This CDR3 region has 16 residues. With V trimmed by 6 bases and J by 4 bases, 10 bases remained unmatched. The CDR3 here is CASRDTQGAGTGELFF. DNA for the CDR3: TGTGCCAGCAGGGATACTCAGGGGGCCGGCACCGGGGAGCTGTTTTTT.

The chain links TRBV7-2 to TRBJ1-2; D unresolved. The V gene lost 6 bases and the J gene lost 8 bases, with 16 bases spanning the gap. The length of the CDR3 is 13 residues. Looked up from germline, CDR1 is SGHTA and CDR2 is FQGNSA. The CDR3 is CASSYSEGRGYTF. CDR3 sequence (DNA): TGTGCCAGCAGTTACTCGGAAGGGAGGGGCTACACCTTC.

The chain joins TRBV11-2 to TRBJ2-5; D might be TRBD2 (5 bases). Deletions cut 3 bases from V and 7 bases from J, with 18 bases between. This CDR3 is 15 amino acids long. CDR1 and CDR2 from the germline V gene are SGHAT and FQNNGV. The CDR3 sequence: CASSLPRGEEGTQYF. DNA for the CDR3: TGTGCCAGCAGCTTGCCCCGCGGTGAAGAGGGGACCCAGTACTTC.

CDR3 protein: CATSRDRSGGVQPQHF. The DNA of the CDR3 is TGTGCCACCAGCAGAGATCGGTCGGGAGGGGTACAGCCCCAGCATTTT. The V and J genes are TRBV15 and TRBJ1-5; D perhaps matches TRBD1 (5 bases). Germline CDR1 and CDR2: LNHNV and YYDKDF (reference sequence). The CDR3 is made up of 16 amino acids. The ends were cut back, 0 bases at V and 7 bases at J, with 16 bases in the middle. Filled out from reference TRBV15 and TRBJ1-5, the complete variable domain reads DAMVIQNPRYQVTQFGKPVTLSCSQTLNHNVMYWYQQKSSQAPKLLFHYYDKDFNNEADTPDNFQSRRPNTSFCFLDIRSPGLGDTAMYLCATSRDRSGGVQPQHFGDGTRLSIL.

This clone was seen at least ten times. The CDR3 is CAISINQGDNSPLHF. DNA for the CDR3: TGTGCCATCAGTATTAATCAGGGGGATAATTCACCCCTCCACTTT. This chain connects TRBV10-3 to TRBJ1-6; TRBD1 matches at 7 bases. The CDR3 loop spans 15 amino acids. Germline trimming cut 5 bases from V and 5 bases from J; bases unmatched to any gene: 6. The germline gives CDR1 ENHRY, CDR2 SYGVKD.

This sequence joins TRBV19 and TRBJ2-5; 10 nucleotides line up with TRBD1. The tail of the sequence fits TRBJ2-7 better, so the J call may be wrong. The CDR3 is 15 amino acids. Germline CDR1 and CDR2: LNHDA and SQIVND (reference sequence). The CDR3 here is CASSIAGTGEYEQYF. CDR3 sequence (DNA): TGTGCCAGTAGTATAGCCGGGACAGGGGAGTACGAGCAGTACTTC.

V is TRBV18 and J is TRBJ2-6; TRBD1 aligns across 7 bases. CDR1 is KGHSH and CDR2 is LQKENI in the germline V gene. The CDR3 is 15 amino acids. After removal of 6 bases from V and 1 base from J, the junction contained 3 bases not matched to a gene. The CDR3 protein is CASSPTGSGANVLTF. The CDR3 nucleotides are TGTGCCAGCTCTCCGACAGGGTCTGGGGCCAACGTCCTGACTTTC.

V and J are TRBV28 and TRBJ1-5; 10 nucleotides line up with TRBD1. The CDR3 has 15 residues. With 6 bases clipped from V and 7 bases from J, the junction kept 9 bases outside the gene matches. Looked up from germline, CDR1 is MDHEN and CDR2 is SYDVKM. The CDR3 is CASRATTGGLQPQHF. The DNA of the CDR3 is TGTGCCAGCAGGGCTACGACAGGGGGCTTGCAGCCCCAGCATTTT.

CDR3: CASTPGTGGPDTQYF. The CDR3 DNA is TGTGCCAGCACTCCTGGGACAGGGGGCCCAGATACGCAGTATTTT. V usage is TRBV6-1 and J usage is TRBJ2-3, with TRBD1 identical over 12 bases. This CDR3 comprises 15 residues. Per the germline V gene, CDR1 is MNHNS and CDR2 is SASEGT. The V segment lost 7 bases and the J segment 4 bases; nucleotides outside the gene matches: 6.

The V gene is TRBV28, the J gene TRBJ2-7; 7 positions match TRBD2. Trimming took 4 bases from V and 0 from J; bases not matched to a gene: 6. CDR3 length equals 15 residues. The germline CDR1 and CDR2 sequences are MDHEN and SYDVKM. The CDR3 coding sequence is TGTGCCAGCAGTTCAGCTAGCGGAAGCTCCTACGAGCAGTACTTC. Its protein product is CASSSASGSSYEQYF.

This chain connects TRBV30 to TRBJ2-5, with TRBD2 identical over 7 bases. The J segment lost 5 bases and the V segment lost 0 bases, leaving 6 bases of the junction unmatched. CDR3 length: 14 amino acids. The germline CDR1 and CDR2 sequences are GTSNPN and SVGIG (reference sequence). The CDR3 DNA reads TGTGCCTGGAGTGTAGGCGGGGGATCGGAGACCCAGTACTTC. Amino acids: CAWSVGGGSETQYF.

The table lists this clone with a few counts. V and J are TRBV2 and TRBJ2-7; 7 bases line up with TRBD1. V lost 4 bases, J lost 4 bases, and 1 base stayed unmatched. This CDR3 is built from 12 residues. Per germline, CDR1 SNHLY and CDR2 FYNNEI. The CDR3 DNA is TGTGCCAGCAGTGGACAGGGATACGAGCAGTACTTC. Amino acid sequence: CASSGQGYEQYF.

V usage is TRBV19 and J usage is TRBJ1-5, with D tentatively TRBD1 (5 bases). The CDR3 extends over 15 amino acids. V dropped 9 bases and J dropped 6 bases, with 21 bases sitting between them. The germline V gene encodes CDR1 LNHDA and CDR2 SQIVND (reference sequence). CDR3 loop: CASDPDSGYSQPQHF. CDR3 bases: TGTGCCAGCGATCCCGACTCAGGGTACAGTCAGCCCCAGCATTTT.

The chain joins TRBV4-1 to TRBJ1-4, with 11 bases matching TRBD1. From germline, CDR1 is MGHRA and CDR2 YSYEKL. Trimming removed 0 bases from V and 8 bases from J; junction bases left unmatched: 2. The CDR3 spans 15 residues. The CDR3 protein is CASSQEGTGGEKLFF. The DNA of the CDR3 is TGCGCCAGCAGCCAAGAGGGGACAGGGGGGGAAAAACTGTTTTTT.

This clone showed up just a few times. The rearrangement uses TRBV4-2 and TRBJ2-7; 12 bases match TRBD2. The CDR3 is made up of 15 amino acids. CDR1 is LGHNA, CDR2 YNFKEQ, per germline. V lost 4 bases, J lost 1 base, and 2 bases stayed unmatched. Here the CDR3 DNA reads TGTGCCAGCAGCCCGACTAGCGGGGGATCCTACGAGCAGTACTTC. Its protein is CASSPTSGGSYEQYF.

This clone appeared a single time. The chain joins TRBV7-3 to TRBJ2-1; D not certain. The CDR3 totals 16 residues. Germline V gene sequence: CDR1 SGHTA, CDR2 FQGTGA. V lost 2 bases, J lost 0 bases, and 11 bases lay in between. CDR3 in amino acids: CASSLWSPSSYNEQFF. Written as DNA, the CDR3 is TGTGCCAGCAGCTTATGGTCCCCGAGCTCCTACAATGAGCAGTTCTTC.

This clone was counted only a few times. The V gene is TRBV5-1, the J gene TRBJ1-6; the match to TRBD1 covers 7 bases. V gave up 3 bases and J gave up 6 bases; unmatched junction bases: 9. This CDR3 region has 16 residues. Germline CDR1 and CDR2: SGHRS and YFSETQ. In DNA form, the CDR3 reads TGCGCCAGCAGCTCACAGGGGAGTTTGACTAATTCACCCCTCCACTTT. This sequence encodes CASSSQGSLTNSPLHF.

This clone was found a few times. The chain links TRBV2 to TRBJ1-1; D unresolved. The V gene lost 7 bases and the J gene lost 1 base, with 7 bases spanning the gap. CDR3 size: 12 residues. The germline CDR1 and CDR2 sequences are SNHLY and FYNNEI. This chain's CDR3 is CASINGNTEAFF. CDR3 in DNA: TGTGCCAGCATAAACGGGAACACTGAAGCTTTCTTT. Combining the CDR3 with reference TRBV2 and TRBJ1-1 gives the whole variable domain EPEVTQTPSHQVTQMGQEVILRCVPISNHLYFYWYRQILGQKVEFLVSFYNNEISEKSEIFDDQFSVERPDGSNFTLKIRSTKLEDSAMYFCASINGNTEAFFGQGTRLTVV.

This sequence joins TRBV13 and TRBJ2-1, with a tentative D call TRBD1 (6 bases). Deletions cut 0 bases from V and 10 bases from J, with 7 bases between. In germline, CDR1 is PRHDT, CDR2 FYEKMQ (reference sequence). This CDR3 is built from 12 residues. The CDR3 DNA reads TGTGCCAGCAGCTTAGGAGGGGGAGAGCAGTTCTTC. It yields the protein CASSLGGGEQFF.

This clone was counted many times. The chain employs TRBV5-1 and TRBJ2-7; TRBD1 matches 11 bases. The length of the CDR3 is 18 residues. Trimming cost V 4 bases and J 0 bases; bases outside gene matches: 12. Germline V CDR1 and CDR2: SGHRS, YFSETQ. CDR3 nucleotide sequence: TGCGCCAGCAGCACCCGGACAGGGGGCGCCTATAACTCCTACGAGCAGTACTTC. Protein sequence: CASSTRTGGAYNSYEQYF.

This clone was counted a single time. This chain uses TRBV9 with TRBJ2-5; D gene uncertain. Germline V gene data show CDR1 as SGDLS and CDR2 as YYNGEE. Trimming took 0 bases from V and 5 from J, leaving 8 bases between them. This CDR3 is 13 amino acids long. The CDR3 loop is CASSVGPLETQYF. The CDR3 DNA reads as TGTGCCAGCAGCGTAGGGCCCTTGGAGACCCAGTACTTC.

J is TRBJ1-2 and V is TRBV9; a weak D match, TRBD1 (5 bases). The CDR3 runs to 14 residues. The germline V and J ends were trimmed by 0 bases and 8 bases, with 14 bases remaining between them. Germline V gene sequence: CDR1 SGDLS, CDR2 YYNGEE. CDR3 sequence: CASSVARQGFGYTF. The CDR3 DNA is TGTGCCAGCAGCGTAGCTCGGCAGGGCTTCGGCTACACCTTC.

The chain has TRBV19 and TRBJ2-2, with a possible D match to TRBD1 (6 bases). The V gene's germline CDR1 is LNHDA and CDR2 SQIVND (reference sequence). With 8 bases removed from V and 6 bases from J, the gap between germline ends came to 13 bases. This CDR3 has 13 residues. CDR3 sequence reads: CASSQDRSGELFF. For the CDR3, the DNA is TGTGCCAGTTCCCAGGACAGATCCGGGGAGCTGTTTTTT.

This chain joins TRBV27 and TRBJ1-6, with D possibly matching TRBD1 (6 bases). Germline values: CDR1 MNHEY, CDR2 SMNVEV (reference sequence). V lost 3 bases, J lost 9 bases, and 12 bases lay in between. CDR3 size: 14 residues. The CDR3 bases are TGTGCCAGCAGTTTTGCAGGGGTAGTTTCACCCCTCCACTTT. It specifies CASSFAGVVSPLHF.

The V and J genes are TRBV4-3 and TRBJ1-5; a possible D gene is TRBD1 (6 bases). Germline V gene data show CDR1 as LGHNA and CDR2 as YSLEER. This CDR3 is 13 amino acids long. Between the trimmed V and J ends, which lost 1 base and 7 bases, there was a span of 8 bases. This CDR3 reads CASSQGGQQPQHF. CDR3 nucleotide sequence: TGCGCCAGCAGCCAAGGAGGACAGCAGCCCCAGCATTTT.